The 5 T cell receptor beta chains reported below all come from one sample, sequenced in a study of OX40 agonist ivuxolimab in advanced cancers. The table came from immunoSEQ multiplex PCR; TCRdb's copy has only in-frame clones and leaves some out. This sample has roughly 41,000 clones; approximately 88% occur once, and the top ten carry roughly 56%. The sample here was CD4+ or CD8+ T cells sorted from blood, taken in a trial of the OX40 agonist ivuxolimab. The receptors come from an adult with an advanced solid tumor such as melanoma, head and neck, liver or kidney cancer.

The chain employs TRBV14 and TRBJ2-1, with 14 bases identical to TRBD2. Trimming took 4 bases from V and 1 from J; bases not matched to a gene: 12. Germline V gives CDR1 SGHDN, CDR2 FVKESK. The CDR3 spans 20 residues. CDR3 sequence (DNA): TGTGCCAGCAGCCCCCGAACCGGGACTAGCGGGAGAAAATCCTACAATGAGCAGTTCTTC. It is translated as CASSPRTGTSGRKSYNEQFF.

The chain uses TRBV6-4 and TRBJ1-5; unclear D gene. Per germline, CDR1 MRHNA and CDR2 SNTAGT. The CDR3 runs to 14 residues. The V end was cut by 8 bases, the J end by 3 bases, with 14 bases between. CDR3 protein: CASPVVLINQPQHF. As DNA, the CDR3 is TGTGCCAGCCCTGTGGTACTGATCAATCAGCCCCAGCATTTT.

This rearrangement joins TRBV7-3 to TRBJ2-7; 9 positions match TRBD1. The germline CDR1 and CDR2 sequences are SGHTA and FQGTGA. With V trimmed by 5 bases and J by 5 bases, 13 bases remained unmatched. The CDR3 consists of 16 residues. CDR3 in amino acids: CASSLRGTGSVDEQYF. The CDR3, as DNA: TGTGCCAGCAGCCTAAGGGGGACAGGGAGCGTGGACGAGCAGTACTTC.

DNA for the CDR3: TGTGCCAGCAGCTTGAGCGATTTCTCCTACGAGCAGTACTTC. It encodes CASSLSDFSYEQYF. The rearrangement links TRBV7-6 to TRBJ2-7, with D unclear. Germline V gene sequence: CDR1 SGHVS, CDR2 FNYEAQ. Trimming stripped 3 bases from V and 0 bases from J, with 9 bases between. The length of the CDR3 is 14 residues.

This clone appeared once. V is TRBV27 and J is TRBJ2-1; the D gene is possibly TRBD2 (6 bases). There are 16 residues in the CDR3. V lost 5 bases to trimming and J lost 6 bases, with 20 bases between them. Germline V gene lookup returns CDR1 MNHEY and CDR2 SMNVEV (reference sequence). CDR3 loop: CASSPFRGTGVNEQFF. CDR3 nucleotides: TGTGCCAGCAGTCCATTCCGGGGGACTGGTGTCAATGAGCAGTTCTTC.